What follows are 16 T cell receptor beta chains derived from one specimen sequenced in a study of blood T cell repertoires in COVID-19. Profiled with immunoSEQ multiplex PCR; TCRdb holds only in-frame clones, not every one. This sample has about 160,000 clones; 65% to 85% occur once, and the top ten carry roughly 11%. The sample was peripheral blood. The receptors come from a man in his sixties with active or convalescent COVID-19.

The chain uses TRBV3-1 (or the pseudogene TRBV3-2) and TRBJ2-5; 12 nucleotides match TRBD2. After removal of 4 bases from V and 13 bases from J, the junction contained 4 bases not matched to a gene. The germline V gene has CDR1 LGHDT and CDR2 YNNKEL (reference sequence). CDR3 length equals 12 residues. This chain's CDR3 is CASSRGLAGLYF. The CDR3 nucleotides read TGTGCCAGCAGCCGGGGACTAGCGGGCTTGTACTTC.

The chain uses TRBV24-1 and TRBJ2-1; TRBD2 aligns across 8 bases. Germline CDR1 KGHDR, CDR2 SFDVKD. J was trimmed by 12 bases and V by 0 bases; bases with no gene match: 3. The CDR3 is made up of 13 amino acids. CDR3 in amino acids: CATSDLHTSGQFF. The DNA for the CDR3 is TGTGCCACCAGTGATTTGCATACTAGCGGGCAGTTCTTC.

The chain's CDR3 is CASRNSGHSYEQYF. CDR3 DNA: TGTGCCAGTAGGAATAGCGGGCACTCCTACGAGCAGTACTTC. This chain joins TRBV19 and TRBJ2-7; 7 nucleotides agree with TRBD2. V gave up 6 bases and J gave up 0 bases; unmatched junction bases: 5. The CDR3 has 14 residues. The germline V gene encodes CDR1 LNHDA and CDR2 SQIVND (reference sequence).

The rearrangement joins TRBV19 to TRBJ1-4; possibly TRBD1 for D (5 bases). V lost 6 bases to trimming and J lost 13 bases, with 15 bases between them. Germline CDR1 reads LNHDA; CDR2 reads SQIVND (reference sequence). This CDR3 is built from 12 residues. The CDR3: CASSPGGTVLFF. The CDR3 DNA is TGTGCCAGTAGCCCCGGGGGGACGGTACTGTTTTTT.

The chain is built from TRBV7-9 and TRBJ1-5; 8 nucleotides match TRBD1. V lost 5 bases, J lost 4 bases, and 7 bases stayed unmatched. The CDR3 is 15 residues long. Germline V gene sequence: CDR1 SEHNR, CDR2 FQNEAQ (reference sequence). The CDR3 DNA reads as TGTGCCAGCAGCCGGACAGGGCCCCTGAATCAGCCCCAGCATTTT. Encoded protein: CASSRTGPLNQPQHF.

The rearrangement links TRBV18 to TRBJ2-7; 10 nucleotides align to TRBD2. The CDR3 totals 15 residues. The junction had 5 bases not matched to a gene; V was cut back by 3 bases and J by 3 bases. Looked up from germline, CDR1 is KGHSH and CDR2 is LQKENI. CDR3 loop: CASSPPSGSNYEQYF. The CDR3 DNA reads as TGTGCCAGCTCACCCCCTAGCGGGAGTAACTACGAGCAGTACTTC.

J is TRBJ1-5 and V is TRBV6-1; 12 nucleotides agree with TRBD1. After removal of 2 bases from V and 5 bases from J, the junction contained 7 bases not matched to a gene. The CDR3 has 17 residues. The germline V gene encodes CDR1 MNHNS and CDR2 SASEGT. This chain's CDR3 is CASSEFLGQGADQPQHF. The CDR3 DNA reads as TGTGCCAGCAGTGAATTTCTGGGACAGGGGGCGGATCAGCCCCAGCATTTT.

V gene TRBV7-3 combines with J gene TRBJ2-5; no clear D gene. Trimming took 4 bases from V and 2 from J, leaving 14 bases between them. Germline V gene sequence: CDR1 SGHTA, CDR2 FQGTGA. The CDR3 runs to 15 residues. The CDR3 sequence is CASSSLAGPQETQYF. CDR3 coding DNA: TGTGCCAGCAGCTCCCTGGCAGGCCCTCAAGAGACCCAGTACTTC.

V and J are TRBV27 and TRBJ2-4, with 11 bases fitting TRBD1. The junction had 3 bases not matched to a gene; V was cut back by 5 bases and J by 0 bases. The germline gives CDR1 MNHEY, CDR2 SMNVEV (reference sequence). The CDR3 is made up of 16 amino acids. The CDR3 DNA is TGTGCCAGCAGTACGGGACAGGGGGGAGCCAAAAACATTCAGTACTTC. Amino acids: CASSTGQGGAKNIQYF.

This clone was seen ten or more times. The genes are TRBV6-5 and TRBJ1-6; D is perhaps TRBD1 (5 bases). Germline CDR1 and CDR2: MNHEY and SVGAGI. CDR3 length: 16 residues. Trimming shortened V by 1 base and J by 4 bases, and 11 bases separated the two germline ends. In DNA, the CDR3 is TGTGCCAGCAGTTACTTCTCGGACACATATAATTCACCCCTCCACTTT. Protein product: CASSYFSDTYNSPLHF.

The chain recombines TRBV20-1 with TRBJ2-7, with 7 nucleotides matching TRBD2. This CDR3 contains 10 residues. J lost 12 bases, V lost 4 bases, and 6 bases had no gene match. The V gene's germline CDR1 is DFQATT and CDR2 SNEGSKA (reference sequence). This chain's CDR3 is CSATDGGRYF. Here the CDR3 DNA reads TGCAGTGCTACGGACGGCGGGAGGTACTTC.

This clone was counted many times. The J gene is TRBJ2-5, the V gene TRBV5-8; D is undetermined. Deletions cut 0 bases from V and 2 bases from J, with 14 bases between. The length of the CDR3 is 16 residues. Germline V gene sequence: CDR1 SGHTS, CDR2 YDEGEE. CDR3 coding DNA: TGTGCCAGCAGCTTGGGGAAACAGAGTAGACAAGAGACCCAGTACTTC. This gives the protein CASSLGKQSRQETQYF.

The table lists this clone with many counts. V and J are TRBV9 and TRBJ2-2, with 10 bases fitting TRBD1. Germline V gene data show CDR1 as SGDLS and CDR2 as YYNGEE. After removal of 3 bases from V and 2 bases from J, the junction contained 13 bases not matched to a gene. CDR3 length equals 19 residues. The CDR3 loop is CASSAELSRDRGNTGELFF. CDR3 DNA: TGTGCCAGCAGCGCCGAGCTCTCCCGGGACAGGGGCAACACCGGGGAGCTGTTTTTT. Based on the CDR3 plus reference TRBV9 and TRBJ2-2, the full variable domain is DSGVTQTPKHLITATGQRVTLRCSPRSGDLSVYWYQQSLDQGLQFLIQYYNGEERAKGNILERFSAQQFPDLHSELNLSSLELGDSALYFCASSAELSRDRGNTGELFFGEGSRLTVL.

The chain employs TRBV9 and TRBJ2-7; 12 bases are shared with TRBD1. V lost 0 bases to trimming and J lost 6 bases; unmatched junction nucleotides: 4. CDR1 and CDR2 from the germline V gene are SGDLS and YYNGEE. This CDR3 is 15 amino acids long. The CDR3 region is CASSVEGTGGSEQYF. The CDR3 nucleotides are TGTGCCAGCAGCGTAGAGGGGACAGGGGGCTCCGAGCAGTACTTC.

The rearrangement joins TRBV5-6 to TRBJ2-5, with D maybe TRBD1 (5 bases). Deletions cut 0 bases from V and 4 bases from J, with 16 bases between. The CDR3 consists of 16 residues. CDR1 is SGHDT, CDR2 YYEEEE, per germline. In DNA, the CDR3 is TGTGCCAGCAGCTTGGGGATCCGCAGGGTCGGAGAGACCCAGTACTTC. Residues: CASSLGIRRVGETQYF.

The gene calls are TRBV15 and TRBJ2-2; 11 nucleotides agree with TRBD2. This CDR3 contains 16 residues. Unmatched junction bases numbered 8, after V lost 4 bases and J lost 7 bases. Germline CDR1 reads LNHNV; CDR2 reads YYDKDF (reference sequence). CDR3 DNA sequence: TGTGCCACCAGCACTTCGCTAGCGGGAGGCGTCGGGGAGCTGTTTTTT. It translates to CATSTSLAGGVGELFF.